This T cell receptor beta chain originates from a study of cytomegalovirus exposure and HLA in healthy donors. Study outcomes and limitations: When presence/absence was analysed, sequencing depth was taken to be roughly uniform across donors.

This CDR3 contains 11 residues. Trimming took off 3 bases at V and 4 bases at J, with 4 bases between the two ends. Germline lookup yields CDR1 GTSNPN and CDR2 SVGIG (reference sequence). As concerns this clone: Antigen unknown.

The study ran its PCR with 60 Vbeta and 13 Jbeta primers. Assay: immunoSEQ multiplex PCR; the TCRdb copy retains only in-frame clones and omits some. Of more than 85,000 clones listed, 76% are singletons. This clonotype was sampled from a man under 40 in good health and CMV-seropositive. The sequencing sample was made of PBMCs. The chain links TRBV30 to TRBJ1-3; no reliable D call. CDR3 residues: CAWSPGNTIYF. CDR3 DNA sequence: TGTGCCTGGAGCCCAGGAAACACCATATATTTT.